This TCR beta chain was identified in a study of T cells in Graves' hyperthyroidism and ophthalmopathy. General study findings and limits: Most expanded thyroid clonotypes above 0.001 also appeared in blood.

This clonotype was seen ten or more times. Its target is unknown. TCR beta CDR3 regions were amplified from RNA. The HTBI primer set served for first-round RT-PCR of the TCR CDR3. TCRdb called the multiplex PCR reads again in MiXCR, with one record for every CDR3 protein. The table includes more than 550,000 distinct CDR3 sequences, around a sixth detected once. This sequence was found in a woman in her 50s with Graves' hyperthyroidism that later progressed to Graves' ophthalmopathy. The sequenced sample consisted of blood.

Written as DNA, the CDR3 is TGTGCCAGCCCCAGTCGCAGGCTTCGCTCCTACAATGAGCAGTTCTTC. Translating it yields CASPSRRLRSYNEQFF. The chain joins TRBV2 to TRBJ2-1; D not certain. Trimming took 8 bases from V and 0 from J, leaving 17 bases between them. This CDR3 is built from 16 residues. Germline loops: CDR1 SNHLY, CDR2 FYNNEI.